This T cell receptor (beta chain) derives from a study of neurological immune-mediated disorders. TCRdb re-analysed the 5' RACE reads in MiXCR, keeping a single row per CDR3 protein. The sample yields some 60,000 distinct CDR3 sequences, 2% to 2.5% seen once. The germline V and J ends were trimmed by 2 bases and 5 bases, with 10 bases remaining between them. The CDR3 sequence is 13 residues long. Per germline, CDR1 SGHRS and CDR2 YFSETQ. This clonotype was seen ten or more times. This rearrangement joins TRBV5-1 to TRBJ2-5; D may be TRBD2 (5 bases). The specimen was PBMCs. The origin of this receptor is a man aged 45-65 years with multiple sclerosis. The CDR3 DNA reads TGCGCCAGCAGCTTTCCTACGGGGGAGACCCAGTACTTC. It codes for CASSFPTGETQYF.